The present entry profiles one T cell receptor beta chain with its context. The sample comes from a study of cytomegalovirus exposure and HLA in healthy donors. Produced via immunoSEQ multiplex PCR; TCRdb's table is partial and in-frame only. This table holds 200,000 to 250,000 clones, approximately 87% found once. This CDR3 spans 15 amino acids. The V and J ends lost 0 bases and 4 bases, in that order; junction bases with no gene match: 6. Germline V lookup: CDR1 SGHRS, CDR2 YFSETQ. The genes are TRBV5-1 and TRBJ1-2; TRBD1 matches 7 bases. The TCR sequence derives from a woman aged 18-35 years in good health and CMV-seronegative. The sequenced sample consisted of PBMCs. CDR3 loop: CASSLVGGAAYGYTF. The CDR3 DNA reads as TGCGCCAGCAGCTTGGTAGGGGGCGCGGCCTATGGCTACACCTTC.